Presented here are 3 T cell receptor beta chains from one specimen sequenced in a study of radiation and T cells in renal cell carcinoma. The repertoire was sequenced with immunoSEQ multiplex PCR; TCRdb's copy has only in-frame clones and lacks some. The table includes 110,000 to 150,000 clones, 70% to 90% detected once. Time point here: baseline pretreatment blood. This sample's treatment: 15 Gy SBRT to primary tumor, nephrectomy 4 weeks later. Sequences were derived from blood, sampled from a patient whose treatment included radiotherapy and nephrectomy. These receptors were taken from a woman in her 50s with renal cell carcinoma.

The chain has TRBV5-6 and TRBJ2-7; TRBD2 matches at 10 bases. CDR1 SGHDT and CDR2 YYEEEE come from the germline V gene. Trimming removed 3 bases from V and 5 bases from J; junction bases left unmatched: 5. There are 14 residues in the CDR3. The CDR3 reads CASSSSGSSHEQYF. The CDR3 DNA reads TGTGCCAGCAGCTCTAGCGGGAGTTCCCACGAGCAGTACTTC.

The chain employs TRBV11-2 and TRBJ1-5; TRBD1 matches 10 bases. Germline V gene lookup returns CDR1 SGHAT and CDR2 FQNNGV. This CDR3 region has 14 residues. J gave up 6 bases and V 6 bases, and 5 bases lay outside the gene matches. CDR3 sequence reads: CASSRQGAGQPQHF. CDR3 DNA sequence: TGTGCCAGCAGTCGACAGGGGGCAGGTCAGCCCCAGCATTTT.

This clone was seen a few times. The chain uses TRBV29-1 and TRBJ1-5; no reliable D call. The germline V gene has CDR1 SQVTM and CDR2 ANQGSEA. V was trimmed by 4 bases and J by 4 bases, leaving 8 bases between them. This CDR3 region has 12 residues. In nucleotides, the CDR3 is TGCAGCGTTGCCCACAGTAATCAGCCCCAGCATTTT. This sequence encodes CSVAHSNQPQHF.